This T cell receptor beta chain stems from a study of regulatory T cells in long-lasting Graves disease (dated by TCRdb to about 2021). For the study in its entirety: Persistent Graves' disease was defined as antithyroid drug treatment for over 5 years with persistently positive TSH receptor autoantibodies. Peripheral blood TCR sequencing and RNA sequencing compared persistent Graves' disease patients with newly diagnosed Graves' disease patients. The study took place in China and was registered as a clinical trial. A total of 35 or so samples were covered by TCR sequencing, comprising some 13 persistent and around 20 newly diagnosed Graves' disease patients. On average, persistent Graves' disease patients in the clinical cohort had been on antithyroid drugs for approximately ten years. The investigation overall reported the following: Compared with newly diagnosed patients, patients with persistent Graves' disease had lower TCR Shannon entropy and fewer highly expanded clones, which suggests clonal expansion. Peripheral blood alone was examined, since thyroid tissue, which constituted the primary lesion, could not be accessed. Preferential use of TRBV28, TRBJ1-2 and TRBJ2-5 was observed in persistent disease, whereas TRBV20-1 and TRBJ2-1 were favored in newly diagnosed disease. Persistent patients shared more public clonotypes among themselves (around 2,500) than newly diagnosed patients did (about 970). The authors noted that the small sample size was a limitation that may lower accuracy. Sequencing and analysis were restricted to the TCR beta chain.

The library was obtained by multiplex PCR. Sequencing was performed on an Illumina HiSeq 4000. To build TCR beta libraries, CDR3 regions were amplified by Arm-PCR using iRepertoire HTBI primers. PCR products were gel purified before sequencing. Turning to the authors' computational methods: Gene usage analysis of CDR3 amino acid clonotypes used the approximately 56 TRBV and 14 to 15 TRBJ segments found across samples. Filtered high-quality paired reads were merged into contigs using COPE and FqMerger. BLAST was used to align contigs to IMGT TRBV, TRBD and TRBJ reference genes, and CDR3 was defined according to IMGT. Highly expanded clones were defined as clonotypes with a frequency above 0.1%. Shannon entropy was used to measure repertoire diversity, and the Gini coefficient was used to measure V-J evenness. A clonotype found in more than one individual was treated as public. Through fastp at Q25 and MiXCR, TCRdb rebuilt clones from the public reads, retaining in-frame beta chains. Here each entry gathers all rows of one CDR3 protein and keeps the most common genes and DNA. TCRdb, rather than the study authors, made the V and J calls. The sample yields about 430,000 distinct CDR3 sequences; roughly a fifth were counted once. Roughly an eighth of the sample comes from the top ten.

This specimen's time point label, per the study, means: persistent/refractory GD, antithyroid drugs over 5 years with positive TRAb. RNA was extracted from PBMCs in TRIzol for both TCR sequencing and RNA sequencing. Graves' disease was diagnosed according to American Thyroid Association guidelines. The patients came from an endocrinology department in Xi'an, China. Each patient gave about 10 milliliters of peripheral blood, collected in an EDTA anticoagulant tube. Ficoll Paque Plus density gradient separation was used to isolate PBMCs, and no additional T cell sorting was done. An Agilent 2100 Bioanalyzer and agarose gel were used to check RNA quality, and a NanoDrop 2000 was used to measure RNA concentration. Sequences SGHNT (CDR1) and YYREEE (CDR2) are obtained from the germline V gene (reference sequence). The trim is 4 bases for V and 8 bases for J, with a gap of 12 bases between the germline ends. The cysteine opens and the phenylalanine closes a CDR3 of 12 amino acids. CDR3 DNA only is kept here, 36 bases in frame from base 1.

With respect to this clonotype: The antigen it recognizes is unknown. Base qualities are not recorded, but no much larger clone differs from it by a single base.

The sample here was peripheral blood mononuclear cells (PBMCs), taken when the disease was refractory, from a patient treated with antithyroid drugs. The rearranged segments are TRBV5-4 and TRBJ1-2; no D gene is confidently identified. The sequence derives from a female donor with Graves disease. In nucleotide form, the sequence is TGTGCCAGCAGCCATGACATCGACGGCTACACCTTC. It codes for CASSHDIDGYTF.